The 3 T cell receptor beta chains presented below share a single source sample, sequenced in a study of regulatory T cells in long-lasting Graves disease. As for time point: newly diagnosed GD, antithyroid drugs for less than 3 months. The authors made the TCR library using RNA they extracted from PBMCs. Combining iRepertoire HTBI primers with Arm-PCR of CDR3 regions, the authors built TCR beta libraries. TCRdb called the multiplex PCR reads again in MiXCR, with one record for every CDR3 protein. The sample holds 500,000 to 700,000 distinct CDR3 sequences, about 16% seen once. These data are also associated with another study on T cells in Graves' hyperthyroidism and ophthalmopathy.

The source material was peripheral blood mononuclear cells (PBMCs), sampled at new diagnosis, from a patient treated with antithyroid drugs. The receptor source for this set is a woman under 40 with Graves disease.

The chain employs TRBV12-3 or TRBV12-4 and TRBJ2-3; D gene uncertain. The CDR3 has 14 residues. V lost 7 bases to trimming and J lost 0 bases, with 11 bases between them. CDR3 amino acids: CASMRLPSTDTQYF. The CDR3 DNA reads as TGTGCCAGCATGCGACTTCCTAGCACAGATACGCAGTATTTT.

The J gene is TRBJ1-5, the V gene TRBV30; no clear D. Trimming removed 1 base at V and 4 bases at J, with 14 bases between. The CDR3 covers 15 residues. In germline, CDR1 is GTSNPN, CDR2 SVGIG (reference sequence). In DNA form, the CDR3 reads TGTGCCTGGAGTGCGGGGTCTGGCATAAATCAGCCCCAGCATTTT. Encoded protein: CAWSAGSGINQPQHF.

This clonotype was seen repeatedly, ten times or more. This rearrangement joins TRBV20-1 to TRBJ2-5, with D possibly being TRBD2 (5 bases). V was pared by 4 bases and J by 1 base, with 13 bases between. Germline CDR1 reads DFQATT; CDR2 reads SNEGSKA (reference sequence). CDR3 length equals 14 residues. As DNA, the CDR3 is TGCAGTGCTACCCGTGAGGGCGGCCAAGAGACCCAGTACTTC. Protein sequence: CSATREGGQETQYF.